This T cell receptor beta chain was identified during a study of blood T cells in healthy people across ages. For this clonotype: Its specificity is not known.

A second roughly 6 to 11 cycle PCR used barcoded and J-beta primers. Every single cDNA molecule received a tag from a template-switch adaptor with 12 random nucleotides. TCRdb redid the calling of the 5' RACE reads with MiXCR, one entry per CDR3 protein. The sample has roughly 1.4 million distinct CDR3 sequences, around 59% seen once. Notes on the study in general: Across the age range, TCR beta diversity per million T cells fell in a roughly linear way. Researchers deemed the diversity estimates from one million T cells underestimates.

This CDR3 is 14 amino acids long. V lost 5 bases and J lost 8; bases outside the gene matches: 5. CDR1 and CDR2 (germline): ENHRY, SYGVKD. The chain is built from TRBV10-3 and TRBJ2-1, with 11 bases matching TRBD2. Sequencing input: blood. The sequence derives from a young man in good health. The CDR3 nucleotides are TGTGCCATCAGTCCCGGGACTAGCGGCGATGAGCAGTTCTTC. The encoded protein is CAISPGTSGDEQFF.